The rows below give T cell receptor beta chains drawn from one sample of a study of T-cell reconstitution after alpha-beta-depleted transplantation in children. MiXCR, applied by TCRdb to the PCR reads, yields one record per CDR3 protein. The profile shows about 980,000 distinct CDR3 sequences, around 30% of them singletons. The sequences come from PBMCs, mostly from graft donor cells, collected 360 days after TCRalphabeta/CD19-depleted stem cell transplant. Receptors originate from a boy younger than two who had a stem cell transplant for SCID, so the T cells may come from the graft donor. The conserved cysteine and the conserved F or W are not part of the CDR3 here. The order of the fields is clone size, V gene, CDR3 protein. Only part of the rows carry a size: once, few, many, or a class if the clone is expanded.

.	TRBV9	ASSPGGGDGEKLF
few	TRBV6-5	ASSYGRDIYEQY
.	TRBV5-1	ASSGRTSGGNPNTGELF
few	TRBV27	ASSNRDGYEQY
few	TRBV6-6	AITDRENQPQH
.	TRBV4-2	ASSQGLRWGGYNEQF
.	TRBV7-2	ASSLVGGGWF
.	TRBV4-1	ASSPRDRGKDTEAF
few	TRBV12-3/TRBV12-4	ASSYRQGGQETQY
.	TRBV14	ASSQKRGTSGGTDTQY
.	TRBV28	ASLSRGENTGELF
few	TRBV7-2	ASSFQKGQETQY
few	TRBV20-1	SARTPKIHTQY
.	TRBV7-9	ASSLAKDRGNQPQH
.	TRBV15	ATSSDVRTGMNTEAF
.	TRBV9	ASTGLNYGYT
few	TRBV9	ASSETSGGETQY
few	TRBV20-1	SASRGVGGGEKLF
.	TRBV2	ASSEMGLAEISTDTQY
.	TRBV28	ASSLVGGTGNSYEQY
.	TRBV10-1	ASSDTGGPTDTQY
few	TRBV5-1	ASSLGFGTGHNEQF
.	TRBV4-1	ASSHSYRDRSSPLH
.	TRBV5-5	ASSDLLGTDTQY
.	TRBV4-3	ASSQVGRDMETQY
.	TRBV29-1	SVVGDTSYEQY
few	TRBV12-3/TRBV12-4	ASSLTRTSGYNEQF
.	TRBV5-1	ASSLVAGREETQY
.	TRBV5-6	ASSPLRTGGVGPYEQY
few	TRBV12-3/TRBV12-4	ASSNLGGRPQY
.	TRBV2	ASSPAGLITDTQY
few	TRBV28	ASGSTRTEAF
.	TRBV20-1	SAGWSSGGTDTQY
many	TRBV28	ASSPPGSPYEQY
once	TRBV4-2	ASSLPGIANTGELF
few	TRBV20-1	SAARRAYEQY
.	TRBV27	ASSWRTSGNTGELF
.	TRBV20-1	SAGARGRETQY
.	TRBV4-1	ASSQGTRAQTQY
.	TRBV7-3	ASSLTGTSGGLSTDTQY
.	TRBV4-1	ASSQDFRQVGNTIY
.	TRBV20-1	SAKLRDNQPQH
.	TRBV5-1	ASSLMGSDEQF
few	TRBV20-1	SARETGETQY
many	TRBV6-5	ASSRQGYGYT
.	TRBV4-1	ASSQGAGAQETQY
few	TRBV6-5	ASSYRQGYSPLH
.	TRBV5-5	ASSLVEGYYYEQY
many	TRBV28	ASSPDILGGLESIRPYEQY